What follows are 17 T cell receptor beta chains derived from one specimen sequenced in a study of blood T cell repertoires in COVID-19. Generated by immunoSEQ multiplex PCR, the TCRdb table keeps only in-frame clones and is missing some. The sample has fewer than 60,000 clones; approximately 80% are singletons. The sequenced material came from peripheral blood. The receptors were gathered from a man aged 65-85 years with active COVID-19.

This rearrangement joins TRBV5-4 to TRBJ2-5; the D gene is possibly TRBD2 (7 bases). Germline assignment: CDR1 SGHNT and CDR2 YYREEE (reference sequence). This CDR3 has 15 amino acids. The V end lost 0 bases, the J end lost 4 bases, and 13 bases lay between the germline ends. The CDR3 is CASSLAGGPLETQYF. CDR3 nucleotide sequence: TGTGCCAGCAGCTTGGCCGGGGGGCCTTTAGAGACCCAGTACTTC.

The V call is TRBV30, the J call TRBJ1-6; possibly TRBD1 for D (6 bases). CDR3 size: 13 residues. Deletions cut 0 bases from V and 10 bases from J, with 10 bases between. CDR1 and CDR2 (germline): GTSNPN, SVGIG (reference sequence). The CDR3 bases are TGTGCCTGGAGTGTACAGGGACGCTCACCCCTCCACTTT. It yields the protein CAWSVQGRSPLHF.

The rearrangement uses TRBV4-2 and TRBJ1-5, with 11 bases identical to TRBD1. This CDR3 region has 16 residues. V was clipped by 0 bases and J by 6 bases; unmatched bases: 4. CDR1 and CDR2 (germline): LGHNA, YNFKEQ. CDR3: CASSQDRTGGGQPQHF. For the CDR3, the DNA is TGTGCCAGCAGCCAAGATCGGACAGGGGGCGGTCAGCCCCAGCATTTT.

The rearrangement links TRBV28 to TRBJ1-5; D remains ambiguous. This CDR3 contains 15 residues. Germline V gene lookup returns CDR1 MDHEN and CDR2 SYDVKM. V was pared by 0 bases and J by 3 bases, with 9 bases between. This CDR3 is CASSLWQNINQPQHF. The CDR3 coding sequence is TGTGCCAGCAGTTTATGGCAGAACATCAATCAGCCCCAGCATTTT. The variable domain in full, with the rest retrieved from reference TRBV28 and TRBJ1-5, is DVKVTQSSRYLVKRTGEKVFLECVQDMDHENMFWYRQDPGLGLRLIYFSYDVKMKEKGDIPEGYSVSREKKERFSLILESASTNQTSMYLCASSLWQNINQPQHFGDGTRLSIL.

The chain's CDR3 is CASSQVTGSRGYTF. CDR3 nucleotide sequence: TGCGCCAGCAGCCAGGTCACAGGTTCGCGTGGCTACACCTTC. The V call is TRBV4-1, the J call TRBJ1-2; D perhaps matches TRBD1 (5 bases). Per the germline V gene, CDR1 is MGHRA and CDR2 is YSYEKL. The V and J ends lost 3 bases and 7 bases respectively, with 15 bases between them. The CDR3 contains 14 residues.

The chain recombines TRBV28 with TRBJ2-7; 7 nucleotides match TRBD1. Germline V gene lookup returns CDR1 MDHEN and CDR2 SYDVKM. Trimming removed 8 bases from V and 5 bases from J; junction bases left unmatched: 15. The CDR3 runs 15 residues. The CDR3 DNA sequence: TGTGCCAGCGCTTTCGTAGGGCTAACAGGGGACGAGCAGTACTTC. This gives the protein CASAFVGLTGDEQYF. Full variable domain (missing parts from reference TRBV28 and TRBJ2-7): DVKVTQSSRYLVKRTGEKVFLECVQDMDHENMFWYRQDPGLGLRLIYFSYDVKMKEKGDIPEGYSVSREKKERFSLILESASTNQTSMYLCASAFVGLTGDEQYFGPGTRLTVT.

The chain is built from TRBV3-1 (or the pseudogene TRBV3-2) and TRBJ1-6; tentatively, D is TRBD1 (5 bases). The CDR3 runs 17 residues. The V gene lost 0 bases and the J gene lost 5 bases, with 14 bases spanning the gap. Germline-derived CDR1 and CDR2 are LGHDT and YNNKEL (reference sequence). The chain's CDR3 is CASSQDWWQGNNSPLHF. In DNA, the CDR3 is TGTGCCAGCAGCCAAGATTGGTGGCAGGGAAATAATTCACCCCTCCACTTT.

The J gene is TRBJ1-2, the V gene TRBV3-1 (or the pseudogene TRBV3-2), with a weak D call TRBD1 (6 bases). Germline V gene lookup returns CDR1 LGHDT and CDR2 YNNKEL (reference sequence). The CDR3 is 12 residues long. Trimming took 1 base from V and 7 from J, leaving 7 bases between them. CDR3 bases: TGTGCCAGCAGCCAAGCAGGGGCTGGCTACACCTTC. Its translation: CASSQAGAGYTF.

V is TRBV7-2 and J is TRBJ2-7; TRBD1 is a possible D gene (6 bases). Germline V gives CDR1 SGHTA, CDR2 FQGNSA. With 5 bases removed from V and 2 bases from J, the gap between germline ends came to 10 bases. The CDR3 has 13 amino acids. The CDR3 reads CASSPRTAYEQYF. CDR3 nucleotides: TGTGCCAGCAGCCCACGGACAGCCTACGAGCAGTACTTC.

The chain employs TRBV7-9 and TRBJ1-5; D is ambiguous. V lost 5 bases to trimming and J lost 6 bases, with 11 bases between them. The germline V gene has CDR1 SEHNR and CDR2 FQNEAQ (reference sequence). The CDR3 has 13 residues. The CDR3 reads CASSPNPGQPQHF. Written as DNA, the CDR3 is TGTGCCAGCAGCCCCAACCCGGGTCAGCCCCAGCATTTT.

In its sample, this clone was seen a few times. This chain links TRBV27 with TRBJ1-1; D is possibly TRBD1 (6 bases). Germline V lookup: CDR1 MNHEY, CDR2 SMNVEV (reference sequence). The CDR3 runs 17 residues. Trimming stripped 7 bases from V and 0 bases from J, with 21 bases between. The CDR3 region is CASTSLVPGHMNTEAFF. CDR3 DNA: TGTGCCAGCACTTCTCTAGTCCCGGGACATATGAACACTGAAGCTTTCTTT.

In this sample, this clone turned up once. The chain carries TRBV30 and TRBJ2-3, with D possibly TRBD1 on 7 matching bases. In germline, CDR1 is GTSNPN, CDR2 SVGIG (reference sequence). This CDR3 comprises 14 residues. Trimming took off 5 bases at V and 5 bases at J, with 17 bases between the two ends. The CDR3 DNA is TGTGCCTGGGCCCCTGCAGGGGGGCAAGATACGCAGTATTTT. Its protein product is CAWAPAGGQDTQYF.

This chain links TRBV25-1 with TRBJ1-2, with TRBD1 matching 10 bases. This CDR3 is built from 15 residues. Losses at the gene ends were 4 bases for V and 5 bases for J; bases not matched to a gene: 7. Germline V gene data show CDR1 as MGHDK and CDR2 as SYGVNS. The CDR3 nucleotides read TGTGCCAGCAGTGGCGCCGGGACAGGGGTATATGGCTACACCTTC. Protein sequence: CASSGAGTGVYGYTF.

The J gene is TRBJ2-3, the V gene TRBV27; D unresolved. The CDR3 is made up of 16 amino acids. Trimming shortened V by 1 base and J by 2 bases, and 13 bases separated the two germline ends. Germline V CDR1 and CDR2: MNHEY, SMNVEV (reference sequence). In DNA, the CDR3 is TGTGCCAGCAGTTTATTCACGGAGAGGTACACAGATACGCAGTATTTT. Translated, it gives CASSLFTERYTDTQYF.

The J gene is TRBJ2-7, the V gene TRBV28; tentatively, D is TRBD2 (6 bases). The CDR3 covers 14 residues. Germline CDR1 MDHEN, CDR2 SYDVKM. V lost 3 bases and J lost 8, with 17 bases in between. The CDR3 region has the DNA TGTGCCAGCAGTTTTATAACTTCCCGGGGGAAGCAGTACTTC. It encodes CASSFITSRGKQYF.

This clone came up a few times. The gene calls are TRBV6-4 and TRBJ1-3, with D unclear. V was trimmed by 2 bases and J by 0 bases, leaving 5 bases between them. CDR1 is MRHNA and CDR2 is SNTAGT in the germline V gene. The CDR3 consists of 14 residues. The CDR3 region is CASSDARSGNTIYF. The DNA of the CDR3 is TGTGCCAGCAGTGACGCGCGCTCTGGAAACACCATATATTTT.

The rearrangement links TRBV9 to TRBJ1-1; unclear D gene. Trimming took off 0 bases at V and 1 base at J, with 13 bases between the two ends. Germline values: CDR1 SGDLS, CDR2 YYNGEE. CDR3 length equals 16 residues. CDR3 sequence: CASSVGVVHPNTEAFF. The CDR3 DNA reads TGTGCCAGCAGCGTAGGAGTGGTGCACCCGAACACTGAAGCTTTCTTT. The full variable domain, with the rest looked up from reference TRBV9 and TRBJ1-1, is DSGVTQTPKHLITATGQRVTLRCSPRSGDLSVYWYQQSLDQGLQFLIQYYNGEERAKGNILERFSAQQFPDLHSELNLSSLELGDSALYFCASSVGVVHPNTEAFFGQGTRLTVV.